The 27 T cell receptor beta chains presented below share a single source sample, sequenced in a study of vaccination effects on CD4 cells after COVID-19. No antigens are known for them. Assay used: immunoSEQ multiplex PCR; TCRdb lists only in-frame clones, some missing. The table has about 22,000 clones, more than 60% seen once. The ViraFEST assay expanded antigen-specific CD4+ T cells with viral peptide pools before sequencing. Isolating CD4+ T cells followed 9 to 11 days of culture. All participants had two doses of either the BNT162b2 or mRNA-1273 vaccine. The starting material was CD4+ T cells from PBMCs cultured with HCoV-NL63 spike peptides, obtained after COVID-19 vaccination. These receptors were obtained from a human donor who received a COVID-19 vaccine.

The count of this clone is one. This rearrangement joins TRBV28 to TRBJ2-5, with TRBD1 matching 7 bases. Trimming removed 5 bases from V and 1 base from J; junction bases left unmatched: 1. Germline CDR1 is MDHEN and CDR2 is SYDVKM. The CDR3 length is 13 residues. The CDR3 protein is CASSRQGQETQYF. CDR3 sequence (DNA): TGTGCCAGCAGTAGACAGGGCCAAGAGACCCAGTACTTC.

The chain combines TRBV19 with TRBJ1-5; D is unclear. This CDR3 spans 13 amino acids. Trimming cost V 5 bases and J 8 bases, with 13 bases left between them. From germline, CDR1 is LNHDA and CDR2 SQIVND (reference sequence). DNA of the CDR3: TGTGCCAGTAGTCGTGGCAGGACGGAGCCCCAGCATTTT. Encoded protein: CASSRGRTEPQHF.

The J gene is TRBJ2-1, the V gene TRBV5-1, with D perhaps TRBD1 or TRBD2 (5 bases each). This CDR3 spans 14 amino acids. The germline gives CDR1 SGHRS, CDR2 YFSETQ. The V end was cut by 4 bases, the J end by 8 bases, with 16 bases between. CDR3 DNA: TGCGCCAGCAGCAGGGGCAGGGTGGAGGATGAGCAGTTCTTC. Translation gives CASSRGRVEDEQFF.

The rearrangement links TRBV2 to TRBJ1-2, with 8 positions matching TRBD1. The germline V gene has CDR1 SNHLY and CDR2 FYNNEI. Unmatched junction bases numbered 12, after V lost 7 bases and J lost 8 bases. The CDR3 runs 14 residues. CDR3 amino acids: CASTKSGQGGGYTF. CDR3 coding DNA: TGTGCCAGCACCAAAAGCGGACAGGGTGGAGGCTACACCTTC.

The chain couples TRBV28 to TRBJ1-2; D unclear. This CDR3 has 13 residues. The V end was cut by 8 bases, the J end by 1 base, with 11 bases between. Germline CDR1 is MDHEN and CDR2 is SYDVKM. CDR3 in DNA: TGTGCCAGCCAAAGCGGTAATAACTATGGCTACACCTTC. Protein product: CASQSGNNYGYTF.

This clone was seen more than once but under ten times. The gene calls are TRBV2 and TRBJ2-7; D is perhaps TRBD1 or TRBD2 (7 bases each). This CDR3 contains 14 residues. The V gene's germline CDR1 is SNHLY and CDR2 FYNNEI. V lost 6 bases and J 4 bases, leaving 16 bases between the germline ends. The CDR3 sequence: CASRDYRGGYEQYF. CDR3 DNA: TGTGCCAGCAGGGACTACAGGGGAGGGTACGAGCAGTACTTC.

Only a few counts were recorded for this clone. This rearrangement joins TRBV5-5 to TRBJ1-3, with D perhaps matching TRBD1 (5 bases). CDR1 and CDR2 (germline): SGHKS, YYEKEE (reference sequence). The germline V and J ends were trimmed by 2 bases and 6 bases, with 6 bases remaining between them. There are 12 residues in the CDR3. DNA for the CDR3: TGTGCCAGCAGCTTACAGGAAAACACCATATATTTT. Translating gives CASSLQENTIYF.

This chain uses TRBV24-1 with TRBJ1-2; possible D gene TRBD1, 6 bases. This CDR3 contains 16 residues. Per germline, CDR1 KGHDR and CDR2 SFDVKD. The V end was cut by 0 bases, the J end by 4 bases, with 14 bases between. The CDR3 DNA reads as TGTGCCACCAGTGATTTGCGGCAGGGGATAGGCTATGGCTACACCTTC. Amino acid sequence: CATSDLRQGIGYGYTF.

This chain links TRBV5-5 with TRBJ2-4, with D possibly matching TRBD1 (7 bases). CDR3 length: 16 residues. Trimming stripped 2 bases from V and 6 bases from J, with 18 bases between. From germline, CDR1 is SGHKS and CDR2 YYEKEE (reference sequence). The CDR3 reads CASSFPTRGDTNIQYF. CDR3 coding DNA: TGTGCCAGCAGCTTTCCTACCAGGGGGGACACAAACATTCAGTACTTC. Filled out from reference TRBV5-5 and TRBJ2-4, the complete variable domain reads DAGVTQSPTHLIKTRGQQVTLRCSPISGHKSVSWYQQVLGQGPQFIFQYYEKEERGRGNFPDRFSARQFPNYSSELNVNALLLGDSALYLCASSFPTRGDTNIQYFGAGTRLSVL.

The genes are TRBV29-1 and TRBJ2-3; D tentatively fits TRBD1 or TRBD2 (6 bases each). The CDR3 has 13 amino acids. Per germline, CDR1 SQVTM and CDR2 ANQGSEA. Trimming stripped 5 bases from V and 7 bases from J, with 16 bases between. The CDR3 sequence: CSVFRGGINTQYF. CDR3 coding DNA: TGCAGCGTTTTCAGGGGAGGTATAAATACGCAGTATTTT.

The rearrangement links TRBV6-6 to TRBJ2-7, with TRBD2 matching 9 bases. CDR1 MNHNY and CDR2 SVGAGI come from the germline V gene (reference sequence). With 0 bases clipped from V and 7 bases from J, the junction kept 10 bases outside the gene matches. This CDR3 has 16 amino acids. DNA of the CDR3: TGTGCCAGCAGTTACTCCCCGGGCGGGGGGGCGGGTGAGCAGTACTTC. Translation gives CASSYSPGGGAGEQYF.

This chain joins TRBV5-1 and TRBJ1-1; D gene ambiguous. This CDR3 has 15 residues. The germline V gene encodes CDR1 SGHRS and CDR2 YFSETQ. Trimming took 4 bases from V and 1 from J, leaving 14 bases between them. The CDR3 sequence is CASSPLQVANTEAFF. Here the CDR3 DNA reads TGCGCCAGCAGCCCCCTCCAGGTAGCGAACACTGAAGCTTTCTTT. The complete variable domain, with remaining parts taken from reference TRBV5-1 and TRBJ1-1, reads KAGVTQTPRYLIKTRGQQVTLSCSPISGHRSVSWYQQTPGQGLQFLFEYFSETQRNKGNFPGRFSGRQFSNSRSEMNVSTLELGDSALYLCASSPLQVANTEAFFGQGTRLTVV.

The chain carries TRBV20-1 and TRBJ1-6; D gene unclear. V lost 3 bases to trimming and J lost 7 bases, with 25 bases between them. This CDR3 has 18 residues. Looked up from germline, CDR1 is DFQATT and CDR2 is SNEGSKA (reference sequence). CDR3 protein: CSASRRLSPSLPNSPLHF. The CDR3 bases are TGCAGTGCTAGTAGGCGGTTGAGTCCCTCCCTACCAAATTCACCCCTCCACTTT.

V usage is TRBV5-1 and J usage is TRBJ1-2; 8 nucleotides align to TRBD1. J was trimmed by 8 bases and V by 0 bases; bases with no gene match: 9. Germline V lookup: CDR1 SGHRS, CDR2 YFSETQ. The CDR3 has 15 amino acids. The CDR3 sequence is CASSLEARGLWGYTF. The DNA of the CDR3 is TGCGCCAGCAGCTTGGAGGCCAGGGGGCTGTGGGGCTACACCTTC.

This clone was observed a single time. The gene calls are TRBV5-1 and TRBJ2-1, with D possibly TRBD2 on 5 matching bases. Germline CDR1 SGHRS, CDR2 YFSETQ. The CDR3 sequence is 15 residues long. V was pared by 0 bases and J by 4 bases, with 11 bases between. The DNA for the CDR3 is TGCGCCAGCAGCTTGGACAGCGGCAGTTACAATGAGCAGTTCTTC. Translated: CASSLDSGSYNEQFF.

The chain carries TRBV14 and TRBJ1-2; D ambiguous. The V end was cut by 1 base, the J end by 2 bases, with 8 bases between. CDR1 SGHDN and CDR2 FVKESK come from the germline V gene. The CDR3 is made up of 14 amino acids. The CDR3 region has the DNA TGTGCCAGCAGCCAAGCTCTGGGGAACTATGGCTACACCTTC. Encoded protein: CASSQALGNYGYTF. The full variable domain, in which reference TRBV14 and TRBJ1-2 provide the parts outside the CDR3, is EAGVTQFPSHSVIEKGQTVTLRCDPISGHDNLYWYRRVMGKEIKFLLHFVKESKQDESGMPNNRFLAERTGGTYSTLKVQPAELEDSGVYFCASSQALGNYGYTFGSGTRLTVV.

The gene calls are TRBV3-1 (or the pseudogene TRBV3-2) and TRBJ2-7; TRBD1 aligns across 7 bases. Germline CDR1 and CDR2: LGHDT and YNNKEL (reference sequence). The length of the CDR3 is 16 residues. V was pared by 2 bases and J by 0 bases, with 7 bases of the junction left unmatched. The DNA of the CDR3 is TGTGCCAGCAGCCAAATAATGACAGGGAGCTCCTACGAGCAGTACTTC. Its protein is CASSQIMTGSSYEQYF.

The sample holds a few counts of this clone. The chain has TRBV6-5 and TRBJ1-2, with D uncertain. Germline V gene sequence: CDR1 MNHEY, CDR2 SVGAGI. This CDR3 contains 13 residues. Trimming left V 2 bases short and J 8 bases short, with 12 bases between. CDR3 in amino acids: CASSYVVGQGYTF. CDR3 DNA sequence: TGTGCCAGCAGTTACGTAGTAGGGCAAGGCTACACCTTC.

The V and J genes are TRBV4-3 and TRBJ2-7, with 9 positions matching TRBD1. CDR3 length equals 16 residues. Germline V gene sequence: CDR1 LGHNA, CDR2 YSLEER. V shed 1 base and J 2 bases; nucleotides not matched to a gene: 6. For the CDR3, the DNA is TGCGCCAGCAGCCAAGGAGGGGGACAGGGCCCCTACGAGCAGTACTTC. Its protein product is CASSQGGGQGPYEQYF.

The gene calls are TRBV4-1 and TRBJ2-5; tentatively, D is TRBD1 or TRBD2 (6 bases each). Trimming stripped 4 bases from V and 2 bases from J, with 20 bases between. The V gene's germline CDR1 is MGHRA and CDR2 YSYEKL. The CDR3 is 17 residues long. The CDR3 DNA reads TGCGCCAGCAGCCCCCTGGGGGGCACCTCTATGCAAGAGACCCAGTACTTC. Encoded protein: CASSPLGGTSMQETQYF.

There are a few counts of this clone. The CDR3: CASSNDRANTEAFF. The CDR3 DNA sequence: TGTGCCAGCAGCAACGACAGGGCCAACACTGAAGCTTTCTTT. V usage is TRBV21-1 and J usage is TRBJ1-1; TRBD1 is taken as the D call from the table, unchecked against the DNA. TRBV21-1 is given as a pseudogene. The CDR3 sequence is 14 residues long.

The gene calls are TRBV13 and TRBJ1-4, with 8 bases matching TRBD1. The CDR3 has 14 residues. Germline V gene sequence: CDR1 PRHDT, CDR2 FYEKMQ (reference sequence). Trimming removed 2 bases from V and 8 bases from J; junction bases left unmatched: 4. CDR3 amino acids: CASSLSGGFEKLFF. DNA for the CDR3: TGTGCCAGCAGCTTATCAGGGGGCTTCGAAAAACTGTTTTTT.

This chain uses TRBV7-9 with TRBJ2-3; possibly TRBD2 for D (6 bases). From germline, CDR1 is SEHNR and CDR2 FQNEAQ (reference sequence). Deletions cut 0 bases from V and 6 bases from J, with 10 bases between. This CDR3 has 14 amino acids. CDR3 nucleotide sequence: TGTGCCAGCAGCTTAGCCGGGAGTTGGGATACGCAGTATTTT. It encodes CASSLAGSWDTQYF.

The chain couples TRBV5-1 to TRBJ2-2, with 9 nucleotides matching TRBD1. Trimming removed 4 bases from V and 4 bases from J; junction bases left unmatched: 11. The CDR3 extends over 17 amino acids. Germline V gene data show CDR1 as SGHRS and CDR2 as YFSETQ. Here the CDR3 DNA reads TGCGCCAGCAGCCCCGGACAGGGGCTCGTCTTCACCGGGGAGCTGTTTTTT. It specifies CASSPGQGLVFTGELFF.

The genes are TRBV4-2 and TRBJ2-1; 7 bases are a match to TRBD2. The germline CDR1 and CDR2 sequences are LGHNA and YNFKEQ. The J segment lost 4 bases and the V segment lost 1 base, leaving 7 bases of the junction unmatched. The CDR3 is 16 residues long. This chain's CDR3 is CASSQGLAVRYNEQFF. As DNA, the CDR3 is TGTGCCAGCAGCCAAGGTCTAGCGGTACGTTACAATGAGCAGTTCTTC.

V gene TRBV12-3 or TRBV12-4 combines with J gene TRBJ1-1; D is uncertain. CDR3 length: 12 residues. Trimming took 6 bases from V and 7 from J, leaving 12 bases between them. The CDR3 region has the DNA TGTGCCAGCAGACCTAAAGGCGGTGAAGCTTTCTTT. It codes for CASRPKGGEAFF.

The CDR3 coding sequence is TGTGCCACCAGTGAGGCATATAGCCGGGGTAACACCGGGGAGCTGTTTTTT. This gives the protein CATSEAYSRGNTGELFF. This chain joins TRBV24-1 and TRBJ2-2; weak D call: TRBD2 (5 bases). The germline V gene encodes CDR1 KGHDR and CDR2 SFDVKD. The length of the CDR3 is 17 residues. The germline V and J ends were trimmed by 4 bases and 2 bases, with 16 bases remaining between them.